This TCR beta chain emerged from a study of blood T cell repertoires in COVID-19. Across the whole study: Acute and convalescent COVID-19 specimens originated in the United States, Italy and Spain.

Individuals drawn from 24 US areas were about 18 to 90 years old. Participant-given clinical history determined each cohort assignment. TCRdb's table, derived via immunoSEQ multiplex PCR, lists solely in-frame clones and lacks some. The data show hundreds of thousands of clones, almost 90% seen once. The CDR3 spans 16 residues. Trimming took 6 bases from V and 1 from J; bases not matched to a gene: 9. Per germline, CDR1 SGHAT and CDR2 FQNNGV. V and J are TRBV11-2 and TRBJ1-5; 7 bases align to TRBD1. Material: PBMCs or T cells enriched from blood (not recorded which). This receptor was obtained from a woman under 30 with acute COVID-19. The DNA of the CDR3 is TGTGCCAGCAGTCCATTGACAGGGAAGAGCAATCAGCCCCAGCATTTT. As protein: CASSPLTGKSNQPQHF. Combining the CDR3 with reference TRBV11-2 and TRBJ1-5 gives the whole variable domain EAGVAQSPRYKIIEKRQSVAFWCNPISGHATLYWYQQILGQGPKLLIQFQNNGVVDDSQLPKDRFSAERLKGVDSTLKIQPAKLEDSAVYLCASSPLTGKSNQPQHFGDGTRLSIL.